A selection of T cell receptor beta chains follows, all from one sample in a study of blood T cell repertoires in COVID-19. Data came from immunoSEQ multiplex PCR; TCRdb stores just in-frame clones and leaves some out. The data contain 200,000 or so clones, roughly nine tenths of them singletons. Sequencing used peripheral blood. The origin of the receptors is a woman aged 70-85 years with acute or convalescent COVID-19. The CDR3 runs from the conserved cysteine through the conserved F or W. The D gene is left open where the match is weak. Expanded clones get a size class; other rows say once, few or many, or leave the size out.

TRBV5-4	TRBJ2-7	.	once	CASSAAGSNAYEQYF	TGTGCCAGCAGTGCCGCAGGAAGTAACGCCTACGAGCAGTACTTC
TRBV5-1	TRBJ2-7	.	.	CASSFFGGFSLSYEQYF	TGCGCCAGCAGCTTCTTTGGAGGTTTTTCTCTTTCCTACGAGCAGTACTTC
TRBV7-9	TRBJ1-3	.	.	CASSSQGTSGNTIYF	TGTGCCAGCAGCTCACAGGGTACGTCTGGAAACACCATATATTTT
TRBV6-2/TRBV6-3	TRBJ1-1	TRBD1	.	CASSPRTGTTEAFF	TGTGCCAGCAGCCCCCGGACAGGGACGACTGAAGCTTTCTTT
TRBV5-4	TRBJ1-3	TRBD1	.	CASSFRRGFSGNTIYF	TGTGCCAGCAGCTTTCGCAGGGGGTTCTCTGGAAACACCATATATTTT
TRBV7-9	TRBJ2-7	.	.	CARRRVTYEQYF	TGTGCCCGAAGGCGGGTGACCTACGAGCAGTACTTC
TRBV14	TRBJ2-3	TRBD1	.	CASSQGSRQGPTDTQYF	TGTGCCAGCAGCCAGGGATCGAGACAGGGCCCCACAGATACGCAGTATTTT
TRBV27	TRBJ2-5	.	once	CASNPTGGSKETQYF	TGTGCCAGCAACCCGACAGGCGGGTCGAAGGAGACCCAGTACTTC
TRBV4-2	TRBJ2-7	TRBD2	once	CASSRDDGRNEQYF	TGTGCCAGCAGCCGCGACGACGGGAGGAACGAGCAGTACTTC
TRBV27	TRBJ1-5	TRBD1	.	CASRSGQGNQPQHF	TGTGCCAGCAGATCCGGACAGGGCAATCAGCCCCAGCATTTT
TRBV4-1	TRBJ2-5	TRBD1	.	CASSQERGQWETQYF	TGCGCCAGCAGCCAAGAAAGGGGGCAGTGGGAGACCCAGTACTTC
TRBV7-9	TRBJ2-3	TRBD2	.	CASSTGTSGTDTQYF	TGTGCCAGCAGCACCGGGACTAGCGGCACAGATACGCAGTATTTT
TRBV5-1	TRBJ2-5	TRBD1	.	CASRDRSYQETQYF	TGCGCCAGCAGGGACAGGAGTTACCAAGAGACCCAGTACTTC
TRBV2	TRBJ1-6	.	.	CATSSKGMGHVASPLHF	TGTGCCACCTCATCCAAGGGGATGGGACACGTTGCCTCACCCCTCCACTTT
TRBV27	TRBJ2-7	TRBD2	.	CASSSFPTSGLYEQYF	TGTGCCAGCAGTTCCTTTCCGACTAGCGGCCTCTACGAGCAGTACTTC
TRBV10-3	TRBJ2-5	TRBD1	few	CAISATGAGETQYF	TGTGCCATCAGTGCGACAGGGGCCGGGGAGACCCAGTACTTC
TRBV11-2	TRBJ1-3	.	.	CASSPGRGDTIYF	TGTGCCAGCAGCCCCGGGCGGGGAGACACCATATATTTT
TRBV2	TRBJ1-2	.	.	CASSEGRGLVGYTF	TGTGCCAGCAGTGAAGGGCGGGGGCTCGTCGGCTACACCTTC
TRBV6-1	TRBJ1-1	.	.	CASSEPLTGMNTEAFF	TGTGCCAGCAGTGAACCGCTTACAGGGATGAACACTGAAGCTTTCTTT
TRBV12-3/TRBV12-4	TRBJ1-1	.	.	CASSSYREAFF	TGTGCCAGCAGTTCATACAGGGAAGCTTTCTTT
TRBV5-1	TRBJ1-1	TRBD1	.	CASSLQGGETEAFF	TGCGCCAGCAGCCTCCAGGGGGGAGAGACTGAAGCTTTCTTT
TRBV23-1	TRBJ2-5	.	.	CANITPQEETQYF	TGCGCCAACATCACTCCCCAGGAAGAGACCCAGTACTTC
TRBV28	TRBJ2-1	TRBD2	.	CASSSLAGGDNEQFF	TGTGCCAGCAGTTCCCTAGCGGGAGGAGACAATGAGCAGTTCTTC
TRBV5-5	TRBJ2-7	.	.	CASSPEGFSSYEQYF	TGTGCCAGCAGCCCGGAGGGGTTTAGCTCCTACGAGCAGTACTTC
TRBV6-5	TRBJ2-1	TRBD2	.	CASRKTSGIYNEQFF	TGTGCCAGCAGAAAGACTAGCGGGATCTACAATGAGCAGTTCTTC
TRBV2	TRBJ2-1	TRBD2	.	CASSAALAGVVEQFF	TGTGCCAGCAGTGCAGCACTAGCGGGAGTGGTTGAGCAGTTCTTC
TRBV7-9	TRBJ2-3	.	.	CASSFTTTYTQYF	TGTGCCAGCAGCTTTACGACTACTTATACGCAGTATTTT
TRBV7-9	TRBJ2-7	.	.	CASREDSYEQYF	TGTGCCAGCAGGGAAGACAGCTACGAGCAGTACTTC
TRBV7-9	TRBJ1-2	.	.	CASSARYDGYTF	TGTGCCAGCAGCGCCAGGTATGACGGCTACACCTTC
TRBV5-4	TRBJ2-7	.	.	CASSLERGGSYEQYF	TGTGCCAGCAGCTTGGAGAGAGGGGGATCCTACGAGCAGTACTTC
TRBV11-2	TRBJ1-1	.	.	CASSLGLNTEAFF	TGTGCCAGCAGCTTGGGGCTTAACACTGAAGCTTTCTTT
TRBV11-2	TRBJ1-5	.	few	CASSFGINQPQHF	TGTGCCAGCAGCTTCGGGATCAATCAGCCCCAGCATTTT
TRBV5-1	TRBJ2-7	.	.	CASSLAGVGYEQYF	TGCGCCAGCAGCTTGGCCGGGGTGGGCTACGAGCAGTACTTC
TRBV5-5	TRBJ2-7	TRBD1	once	CASSLVTGVLNEQYF	TGTGCCAGCAGCTTGGTAACAGGGGTGTTGAACGAGCAGTACTTC
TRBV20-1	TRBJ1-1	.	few	CSASNWNTEAFF	TGCAGTGCTAGTAACTGGAACACTGAAGCTTTCTTT
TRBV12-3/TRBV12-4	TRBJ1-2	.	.	CASSPTGLPGYTF	TGTGCCAGCAGTCCCACAGGGCTCCCTGGCTACACCTTC
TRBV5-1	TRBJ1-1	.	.	CASRPGDTRMYTEAFF	TGCGCCAGCAGACCTGGGGACACCCGCATGTACACTGAAGCTTTCTTT
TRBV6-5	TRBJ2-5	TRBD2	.	CASGLAGFQETQYF	TGTGCCAGTGGACTAGCGGGTTTTCAAGAGACCCAGTACTTC
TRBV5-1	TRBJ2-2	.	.	CASSLGPGIHTGELFF	TGCGCCAGCAGCTTGGGCCCCGGGATCCACACCGGGGAGCTGTTTTTT
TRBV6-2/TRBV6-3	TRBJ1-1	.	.	CASSLYSLGNTEAFF	TGTGCCAGCAGCCTTTACAGTCTCGGGAACACTGAAGCTTTCTTT